This T cell receptor beta chain derives from a study of blood T cell repertoires in COVID-19. Recovered status applied to Cohort 3 donors who had two consecutive negative PCRs. It also applied to those with clearance or with symptom resolution. Here immunoSEQ multiplex PCR was the method, and the copy in TCRdb shows in-frame clones only, minus some. The sample shows some 300,000 clones, around 86% of them seen only once. The germline V and J ends were trimmed by 3 bases and 4 bases, with 3 bases remaining between them. Germline V gives CDR1 KGHSH, CDR2 LQKENI. The CDR3 runs 12 residues. This TCR derives from a woman between 35 and 50 years old who had recovered from COVID-19. The J gene is TRBJ2-2, the V gene TRBV18; no clear D. The sample consisted of PBMCs or T cells enriched from blood (not recorded which). CDR3 protein: CASSPITGELFF. For the CDR3, the DNA is TGTGCCAGCTCACCCATCACCGGGGAGCTGTTTTTT.